This T cell receptor (beta chain) was identified in a study of T cells in tuberculosis. Assay used: immunoSEQ multiplex PCR; TCRdb lists only in-frame clones, some missing. Here the sample spans approximately 59,000 clones, about 86% being singletons. Thawed, overnight-rested PBMC were stained with GMM-loaded CD1B tetramer, viability dye and anti-CD3, then sorted. CD1B tetramers were loaded with Rhodococcus equi-derived C32 glucose monomycolate. Approximately 100,000 tetramer-negative cells were sorted from each donor. This TCR was recovered from an adult woman with latent tuberculosis. Input material: CD1b-GMM tetramer-negative cells sorted from PBMCs.

CDR3 nucleotides: TGTGCCAGCAGCTTGGCCGAGGGCCATGGCTACACCTTC. This gives the protein CASSLAEGHGYTF. V is TRBV5-4 and J is TRBJ1-2; unclear D gene. The CDR3 sequence is 13 residues long. With 0 bases removed from V and 6 bases from J, the gap between germline ends came to 9 bases. In germline, CDR1 is SGHNT, CDR2 YYREEE (reference sequence).